One and the same sample provided the 4 T cell receptor beta chains below, sequenced in a study of CD8 T cells in ankylosing spondylitis. TCRdb re-analysed the 5' RACE reads in MiXCR, keeping a single row per CDR3 protein. Here the sample spans roughly 39,000 distinct CDR3 sequences, 2.7% being singletons. Source material: blood, either unsorted or a sorted T cell fraction (not recorded which). These receptors were taken from a male donor with ankylosing spondylitis or in good health (not recorded which).

This clonotype showed up many times. The chain couples TRBV9 to TRBJ2-5; the match to TRBD2 covers 7 bases. The germline CDR1 and CDR2 sequences are SGDLS and YYNGEE. The CDR3 is 15 residues long. V lost 0 bases, J lost 5 bases, and 7 bases stayed unmatched. The CDR3 sequence is CASSVAAGVAETQYF. CDR3 coding DNA: TGTGCCAGCAGCGTAGCTGCGGGAGTAGCTGAGACCCAGTACTTC.

This clonotype has ten or more counts. The chain recombines TRBV9 with TRBJ1-1; 7 bases align to TRBD1. Trimming at V came to 3 bases and at J to 4 bases, leaving 6 bases not matched to a gene. The V gene's germline CDR1 is SGDLS and CDR2 YYNGEE. This CDR3 is built from 14 residues. In DNA, the CDR3 is TGTGCCAGCAGCGCCAGACAGGGATTCACTGAAGCTTTCTTT. Its translation: CASSARQGFTEAFF.

This clonotype was counted many times. The genes are TRBV9 and TRBJ2-1; D is uncertain. The germline V gene encodes CDR1 SGDLS and CDR2 YYNGEE. The ends were cut back, 4 bases at V and 4 bases at J, with 18 bases in the middle. The CDR3 runs 16 residues. CDR3 in DNA: TGTGCCAGCAGCCCCAGCGCTCCCACGAAGTACAATGAGCAGTTCTTC. This codes for CASSPSAPTKYNEQFF.

At least ten counts were recorded for this clonotype. The V call is TRBV9, the J call TRBJ1-3; D gene ambiguous. V gave up 4 bases and J gave up 3 bases, with 8 bases separating them. The CDR3 runs 13 residues. From germline, CDR1 is SGDLS and CDR2 YYNGEE. CDR3 in amino acids: CASSPSFGNTIYF. The CDR3 DNA follows: TGTGCCAGCAGCCCCTCTTTTGGAAACACCATATATTTT.